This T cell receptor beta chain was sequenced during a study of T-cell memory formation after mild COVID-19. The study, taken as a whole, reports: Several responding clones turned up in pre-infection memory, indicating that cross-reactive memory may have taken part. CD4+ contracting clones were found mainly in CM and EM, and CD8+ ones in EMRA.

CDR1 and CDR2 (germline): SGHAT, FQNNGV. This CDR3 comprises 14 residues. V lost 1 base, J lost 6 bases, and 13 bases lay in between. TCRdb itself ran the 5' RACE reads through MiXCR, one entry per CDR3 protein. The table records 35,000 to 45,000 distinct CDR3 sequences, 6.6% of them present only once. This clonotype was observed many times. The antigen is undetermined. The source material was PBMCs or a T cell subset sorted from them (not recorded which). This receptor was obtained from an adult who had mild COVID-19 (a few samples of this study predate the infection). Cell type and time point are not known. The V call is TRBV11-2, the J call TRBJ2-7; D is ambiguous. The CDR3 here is CASSLGGSRFEQYF. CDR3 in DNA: TGTGCCAGCAGCTTAGGAGGATCGAGGTTCGAGCAGTACTTC.